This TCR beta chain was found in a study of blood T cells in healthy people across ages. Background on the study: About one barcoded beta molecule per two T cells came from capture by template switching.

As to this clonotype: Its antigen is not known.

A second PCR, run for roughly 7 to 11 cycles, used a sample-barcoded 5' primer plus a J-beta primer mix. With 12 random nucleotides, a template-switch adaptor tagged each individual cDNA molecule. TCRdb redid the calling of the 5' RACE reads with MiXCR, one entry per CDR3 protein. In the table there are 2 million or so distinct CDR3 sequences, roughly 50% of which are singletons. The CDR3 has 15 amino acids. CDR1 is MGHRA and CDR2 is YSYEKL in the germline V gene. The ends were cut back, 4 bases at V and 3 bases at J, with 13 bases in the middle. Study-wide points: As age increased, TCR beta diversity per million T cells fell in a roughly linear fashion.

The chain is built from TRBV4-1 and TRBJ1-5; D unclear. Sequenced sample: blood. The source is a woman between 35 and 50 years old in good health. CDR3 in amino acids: CASSRADTDNQPQHF. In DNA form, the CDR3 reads TGCGCCAGCAGCCGTGCCGACACGGACAATCAGCCCCAGCATTTT.